The sequence of this TCR beta chain was determined in a study of blood T cell repertoires in COVID-19. Germline V gives CDR1 SGHKS, CDR2 YYEKEE (reference sequence). The CDR3 is 16 amino acids. Trimming stripped 2 bases from V and 6 bases from J, with 19 bases between. In the original processing: Reference gene primer amplification gave nucleated cell count estimates. Method: immunoSEQ multiplex PCR; TCRdb's copy keeps in-frame clones and lacks some. The V and J calls and clone size come from that table; D and trimming were worked out from the DNA. Of around 47,000 clones in the sample, 87% were seen once.

This clonotype was sampled from a woman of 80 years or more in a cohort sampled during active or convalescent COVID-19. The J gene is TRBJ2-3, the V gene TRBV5-5; perhaps TRBD1 as D (6 bases). Sequenced: peripheral blood. The CDR3 DNA reads as TGTGCCAGCAGCTTAAGGGGGACGCCCAACGGGGATACGCAGTATTTT. Its translation is CASSLRGTPNGDTQYF.